A selection of T cell receptor beta chains follows, all from one sample in a study of blood T cell repertoires in COVID-19. Some clones are missing from TCRdb's copy, which holds only in-frame ones; the method was immunoSEQ multiplex PCR. The sample carries about 180,000 clones, around 86% recorded once. Sequenced input: peripheral blood. The receptor set was obtained from a woman in her seventies with COVID-19, enrolled during active disease. Each CDR3 is given with its conserved first and last residue. The D gene is left open where the match is weak. Some rows have no size entry. The others give once, few or many, or a class for an expanded clone.

d_gene: TRBD1; v_gene: TRBV19; j_gene: TRBJ1-1; abundance: NA; CDR3nt: TGTGCCAGTTCGCTAGGGACAGATCTTGAAGCTTTCTTT; CDR3aa: CASSLGTDLEAFF
d_gene: NA; v_gene: TRBV27; j_gene: TRBJ2-1; abundance: few; CDR3nt: TGTGCCAGCAGTTTATCGAGCGGTGGCGGCACGTTCTTC; CDR3aa: CASSLSSGGGTFF
d_gene: NA; v_gene: TRBV2; j_gene: TRBJ2-7; abundance: NA; CDR3nt: TGTGCCAGCAGTGAACAGATCTACGAGCAGTACTTC; CDR3aa: CASSEQIYEQYF
d_gene: TRBD1; v_gene: TRBV7-8; j_gene: TRBJ2-7; abundance: few; CDR3nt: TGTGCCAGCAGCCCAAGGACAGGGTTGGTGTACGAGCAGTACTTC; CDR3aa: CASSPRTGLVYEQYF
d_gene: NA; v_gene: TRBV4-1; j_gene: TRBJ2-5; abundance: NA; CDR3nt: TGCGCCAGCAGCCAACCTACCGGGACTCGGGAGACCCAGTACTTC; CDR3aa: CASSQPTGTRETQYF
d_gene: TRBD2; v_gene: TRBV7-3; j_gene: TRBJ2-2; abundance: NA; CDR3nt: TGTGCCAGCAGCCCCCACCAGGCCGGGAGGAGTACCGGGGAGCTGTTTTTT; CDR3aa: CASSPHQAGRSTGELFF
d_gene: TRBD1; v_gene: TRBV6-1; j_gene: TRBJ1-2; abundance: NA; CDR3nt: TGTGCCAGCAGTGAAGCCCTCGGGACAGGGAGTAACTATGGCTACACCTTC; CDR3aa: CASSEALGTGSNYGYTF
d_gene: NA; v_gene: TRBV6-1; j_gene: TRBJ2-1; abundance: once; CDR3nt: TGTGCCAGCAGTGAGAATCCAGGGTCCAACAATGAGCAGTTCTTC; CDR3aa: CASSENPGSNNEQFF
d_gene: NA; v_gene: TRBV2; j_gene: TRBJ1-2; abundance: NA; CDR3nt: TGTGCCAGCAGGGCTAACAGGGAATTGAACTATGGCTACACCTTC; CDR3aa: CASRANRELNYGYTF
d_gene: TRBD2; v_gene: TRBV19; j_gene: TRBJ2-3; abundance: few; CDR3nt: TGTGCCAGTAGTACCCGAAAGGGACTAGCGGGAGTTAGGGGGACAGATACGCAGTATTTT; CDR3aa: CASSTRKGLAGVRGTDTQYF
d_gene: NA; v_gene: TRBV18; j_gene: TRBJ2-7; abundance: NA; CDR3nt: TGTGCCAGCTCACTTAACCAGCCCAGGGAATTGGACGAGCAGTACTTC; CDR3aa: CASSLNQPRELDEQYF
d_gene: NA; v_gene: TRBV3-1/TRBV3-2; j_gene: TRBJ2-1; abundance: NA; CDR3nt: TGTGCCAGCAGCCAAGGAACTTATGAGCAGTTCTTC; CDR3aa: CASSQGTYEQFF
d_gene: NA; v_gene: TRBV25-1; j_gene: TRBJ1-1; abundance: few; CDR3nt: TGTGCCAGCAGTGAACCAGGGCGGAGAGACACTGAAGCTTTCTTT; CDR3aa: CASSEPGRRDTEAFF
d_gene: NA; v_gene: TRBV2; j_gene: TRBJ1-2; abundance: NA; CDR3nt: TGTGCCAGCAGTCAGGACAGAAAGGCCGGCTACACCTTC; CDR3aa: CASSQDRKAGYTF
d_gene: NA; v_gene: TRBV4-3; j_gene: TRBJ1-2; abundance: NA; CDR3nt: TGCGCCAGCAGCCTTAGCGGCGGGTCCATACCCTATGGCTACACCTTC; CDR3aa: CASSLSGGSIPYGYTF
d_gene: TRBD2; v_gene: TRBV24-1; j_gene: TRBJ2-1; abundance: NA; CDR3nt: TGTGCCACCAGTGGCTCGGGGGGAAGCGATAGTGAGCAGTTCTTC; CDR3aa: CATSGSGGSDSEQFF
d_gene: TRBD1; v_gene: TRBV5-1; j_gene: TRBJ2-7; abundance: NA; CDR3nt: TGCGCCAGCAGTTCGGGACAGCCCCTCTCGGGCTACGAGCAGTACTTC; CDR3aa: CASSSGQPLSGYEQYF
d_gene: TRBD1; v_gene: TRBV4-1; j_gene: TRBJ2-1; abundance: few; CDR3nt: TGCGCCAGCAGCCAAGATCCCGGGACAGGGACCTACAATGAGCAGTTCTTC; CDR3aa: CASSQDPGTGTYNEQFF
d_gene: NA; v_gene: TRBV24-1; j_gene: TRBJ2-5; abundance: NA; CDR3nt: TGTGCCACCAGTGATTTGTACAGGGACGGAGAGACCCAGTACTTC; CDR3aa: CATSDLYRDGETQYF
d_gene: TRBD2; v_gene: TRBV6-5; j_gene: TRBJ2-1; abundance: few; CDR3nt: TGTGCCAGCACCCAGACTAGCGCGGCCTACAATGAGCAGTTCTTC; CDR3aa: CASTQTSAAYNEQFF
d_gene: NA; v_gene: TRBV7-2; j_gene: TRBJ1-1; abundance: NA; CDR3nt: TGTGCCAGCAGCTTACAGGGGCTGAACACTGAAGCTTTCTTT; CDR3aa: CASSLQGLNTEAFF
d_gene: TRBD1; v_gene: TRBV19; j_gene: TRBJ2-4; abundance: once; CDR3nt: TGTGCCAGTATGGGACAGGGGTGGAACATTCAGTACTTC; CDR3aa: CASMGQGWNIQYF
d_gene: NA; v_gene: TRBV7-9; j_gene: TRBJ2-7; abundance: few; CDR3nt: TGTGCCAGCAATGGTGTGGGCAGCTACGAGCAGTACTTC; CDR3aa: CASNGVGSYEQYF
d_gene: NA; v_gene: TRBV24-1; j_gene: TRBJ2-3; abundance: NA; CDR3nt: TGTGCCACCAGTGGCTTGGGCTTGGGGGGGCGCGCAGATACGCAGTATTTT; CDR3aa: CATSGLGLGGRADTQYF
d_gene: TRBD1; v_gene: TRBV29-1; j_gene: TRBJ2-7; abundance: NA; CDR3nt: TGCAGCGCCGCGGACAGGGGATCCTACGAGCAGTACTTC; CDR3aa: CSAADRGSYEQYF
d_gene: NA; v_gene: TRBV2; j_gene: TRBJ2-2; abundance: NA; CDR3nt: TGTGCCAGCAGTGAAGTTGTAGCGGCGAACACCGGGGAGCTGTTTTTT; CDR3aa: CASSEVVAANTGELFF
d_gene: NA; v_gene: TRBV6-5; j_gene: TRBJ2-5; abundance: once; CDR3nt: TGTGCCAGCAGTTACTCGTTCGCCGGGAGAGGGGAGACCCAGTACTTC; CDR3aa: CASSYSFAGRGETQYF
d_gene: TRBD2; v_gene: TRBV28; j_gene: TRBJ2-1; abundance: once; CDR3nt: TGTGCCAGCAGATTTAGGACTAGCGGGACCTACAATGAGCAGTTCTTC; CDR3aa: CASRFRTSGTYNEQFF
d_gene: NA; v_gene: TRBV5-1; j_gene: TRBJ1-1; abundance: once; CDR3nt: TGCGCCAGCATGGGAGAGGCGAACACTGAAGCTTTCTTT; CDR3aa: CASMGEANTEAFF
d_gene: TRBD1; v_gene: TRBV27; j_gene: TRBJ2-6; abundance: few; CDR3nt: TGTGCCAGCAGTGAGAGAGGAACAGGGGTGGCTGGGGCCAACGTCCTGACTTTC; CDR3aa: CASSERGTGVAGANVLTF
d_gene: NA; v_gene: TRBV4-3; j_gene: TRBJ1-3; abundance: once; CDR3nt: TGCGCCAGCAGCCAAGACCGGGGTAGGGTTGGAAACACCATATATTTT; CDR3aa: CASSQDRGRVGNTIYF
d_gene: TRBD1; v_gene: TRBV24-1; j_gene: TRBJ2-3; abundance: NA; CDR3nt: TGTGCCACCAGTGATTTGCAGGGACAGGCTAGCACAGATACGCAGTATTTT; CDR3aa: CATSDLQGQASTDTQYF
d_gene: NA; v_gene: TRBV19; j_gene: TRBJ1-1; abundance: NA; CDR3nt: TGTGCCAGTAGTACGGAAAAGGGAGTGAAAAGGACTGAAGCTTTCTTT; CDR3aa: CASSTEKGVKRTEAFF
d_gene: TRBD1; v_gene: TRBV10-3; j_gene: TRBJ2-7; abundance: NA; CDR3nt: TGTGCCATCCAAGGACAGGGTTGGTCCGAGCAGTACTTC; CDR3aa: CAIQGQGWSEQYF
d_gene: TRBD1; v_gene: TRBV6-1; j_gene: TRBJ2-3; abundance: NA; CDR3nt: TGTGCCAGCAGTGAGGACAGGGTAGGCACAGATACGCAGTATTTT; CDR3aa: CASSEDRVGTDTQYF
d_gene: TRBD1; v_gene: TRBV14; j_gene: TRBJ1-2; abundance: NA; CDR3nt: TGTGCCAGCAGCCAAAACCCCGGACAGGGGGCGGTAGGCTACACCTTC; CDR3aa: CASSQNPGQGAVGYTF
d_gene: TRBD1; v_gene: TRBV29-1; j_gene: TRBJ1-4; abundance: NA; CDR3nt: TGCAGCGTTTTAACAGGGGGTCGGGAAAAACTGTTTTTT; CDR3aa: CSVLTGGREKLFF
d_gene: NA; v_gene: TRBV11-2; j_gene: TRBJ2-2; abundance: NA; CDR3nt: TGTGCCAGCAGCCGTTGGACGAGGGCCGGGGAGCTGTTTTTT; CDR3aa: CASSRWTRAGELFF
d_gene: NA; v_gene: TRBV28; j_gene: TRBJ1-1; abundance: NA; CDR3nt: TGTGCCAGCCCACCCCCCCCCGGGTTTGGCAACACTGAAGCTTTCTTT; CDR3aa: CASPPPPGFGNTEAFF
d_gene: TRBD1; v_gene: TRBV30; j_gene: TRBJ1-1; abundance: NA; CDR3nt: TGTGCCTGGAGTGTAAACAGGGGTAACACAGAAGCTTTCTTT; CDR3aa: CAWSVNRGNTEAFF
d_gene: NA; v_gene: TRBV3-1/TRBV3-2; j_gene: TRBJ1-5; abundance: NA; CDR3nt: TGTGCCAGCAGCCAAGGGCAGGGGAGTCAGCCCCAGCATTTT; CDR3aa: CASSQGQGSQPQHF
d_gene: NA; v_gene: TRBV6-5; j_gene: TRBJ1-5; abundance: few; CDR3nt: TGTGCCAGCAGCGGGAGGAATACGCCCCAGCATTTT; CDR3aa: CASSGRNTPQHF
d_gene: NA; v_gene: TRBV28; j_gene: TRBJ1-1; abundance: NA; CDR3nt: TGTGCCAGCAGCCGACAGGCGGTGCAAACTGAAGCTTTCTTT; CDR3aa: CASSRQAVQTEAFF
d_gene: NA; v_gene: TRBV19; j_gene: TRBJ2-2; abundance: NA; CDR3nt: TGTGCCAGTAGTACAGTAGGAATCTCGGGCGGGGAGCTGTTTTTT; CDR3aa: CASSTVGISGGELFF